This T cell receptor beta chain stems from a study of cytomegalovirus exposure and HLA in healthy donors (dated by TCRdb to about 2017). Some background on the complete study: An earlier analysis of roughly 630 of the donors reported approximately 300 Gb of sequence data and 100 million to 140 million unique TCR beta sequences from 150 million to 200 million T cells. Roughly 300 gigabases of sequencing data and tens of millions of unique TCR sequences were included in an early release covering roughly 700 HLA-typed donors. Of the 398 genotyped donors, about 84% fell in the genetic ancestry cluster associated with self-reported Caucasian donors. The study aimed to test whether cataloging public T cell receptors could reveal signatures of past pathogen exposure. The study profiled the T cell repertoires of hundreds of subjects by immunosequencing and related them to cytomegalovirus serostatus. Besides the first cohort of roughly 640 subjects, a separate validation cohort made up of roughly 130 different subjects was used. To predict cytomegalovirus infection status, the study combined high-throughput TCR immunosequencing, statistical association of individual TCRs with disease status, and machine learning. In a later analysis, previously published TCR beta repertoires from 550 to 700 donors were re-analyzed and high-resolution HLA genotyping was added so that TCR occurrence patterns could be studied. In the later analysis, no new phenotypic data were used to find candidate immune exposures; instead, reliance was placed on TCR beta sequences and their occurrence across donors. In an earlier analysis of more than 550 of the donors, high-throughput TCR beta sequencing was used to judge whether each TCR beta V gene segment behaved as functional or pseudogenic. Donor age, sex, ethnicity and CMV serostatus were collected together with the repertoire data. A later genetic analysis used genome-wide SNP genotypes for about three fifths of the roughly 700 donors, treating that subset as a discovery cohort. Every repertoire in the discovery cohort had been generated on one and the same sequencing platform. HLA typing covered class I and class II loci at four-digit resolution. The number of typed donors differed by locus: roughly 620-640 for A, B, C, DRB1 and DQB1; 522 for DQA1; over 600 for DPA1; and about 450 for DPB1. Roughly five DR-DQ haplotypes were treated as single units for association and clustering because of strong linkage in the cohort. Among some 400 genotyped donors of the cohort, an average of roughly 240,000 unique TCR beta nucleotide sequences were sequenced per donor, around 20% of them non-productive.

Libraries were built with the immunoSEQ multiplex PCR assay. The multiplex PCR relied on a mix of 60 forward primers for TCR Vbeta segments and 13 reverse primers for TCR Jbeta segments. The CDR3 region of rearranged TCR beta genes was amplified from genomic DNA with a multiplex PCR assay. The amplified TCR beta libraries were sequenced on the Illumina HiSeq System as 87-base-pair reads. Regarding the original processing steps: Across the 500 to 850 repertoires, a later analysis counted approximately 75 million unique TCR beta chains, approximately 12 million of which were shared by at least two donors. A nearest-neighbor algorithm error-corrected the raw reads and collapsed the reads into unique sequences, merging closely related sequences to remove PCR and sequencing errors. CDR3 sequences were aligned to IMGT reference sequences to assign V, D and J gene segments. For a sequence to be retained, a match of at least six nucleotides was required to both a V gene segment and a J gene segment. A rearrangement counted as productive if the CDR3 had no stop codons and remained in frame with V and J, and every other rearrangement counted as non-productive. Following IMGT convention, CDR3 was defined as the stretch from the second conserved V-encoded cysteine up to the conserved J-encoded phenylalanine. The earlier analysis of 500 to 650 of the donors excluded any sequence lacking an unambiguous match to a single V gene segment. An earlier analysis of 587 of the donors called V segments functional above 56.7% productive rearrangements and segregating when the between-donor standard deviation exceeded 5%. A statistical classification framework was built for diagnosing cytomegalovirus status from the catalog of TCR beta chain sequences. In a later analysis, TCR nucleotide sequences were compared against IMGT/GENE-DB human TR gene sequences so that V and J genes could be assigned. In a later analysis, CDR3 sequences and most-parsimonious VDJ recombination scenarios were assigned using the TCRdist pipeline. In a later analysis, every TCR beta chain was defined by the combination of its CDR3 amino acid sequence and its V-gene family, and reads without a unique V-gene family were dropped. As a way to deal with suspected cross-contamination and a sequencing artifact, a later analysis dropped approximately 570 nucleotide sequences that were highly shared and had low generation probability. In a later analysis, a clonal expansion index for each public chain was calculated from normalized within-repertoire ranks of inferred template counts. Generation probabilities in a later analysis came from a VDJ recombination model fitted to out-of-frame rearrangements, and those results were checked against IGoR. A later analysis scored TCR-TCR, TCR-HLA and TCR-CMV co-occurrence with hypergeometric tests, applying a repertoire-size bias correction to TCR pairs. In a later analysis, false discovery rates were estimated by permuting HLA or CMV assignments 20 times. In a later analysis, co-occurring TCRs were grouped using DBSCAN, with TCRdist sequence similarity added in when clustering inside HLA-allele-positive subsets. Co-occurrence clustering excluded repertoires with fewer than 30,000 or more than 120,000 public chains, plus five with anomalous nucleotide sharing. Not all clones reach the TCRdb copy of this immuneACCESS table, which keeps in-frame sequences only. Checked studies attribute under half of the gap to unresolved V genes and leave the rest unexplained. That table furnishes V, J and clone size, whereas the DNA furnished D and trimming. This sample is represented by about 200,000 clones; 70% to 85% of them were singletons. Roughly 0.098% of the sample rests with the top ten.

Points the paper makes about the study in general: A cluster of highly shared sequence variants was judged likely to represent a technical artifact of the sequencing pipeline. Correlated functional status among segregating V segments might be attributable to linkage disequilibrium, but an unknown experimental factor could not be ruled out. In an earlier analysis of approximately 600 of the donors, most TCR beta V segments were observed in productive rearrangements about 87% or about 30% of the time, broadly matching IMGT annotations. Because HLA typing was unavailable for some donors at each locus, only the typed subset was used in association tests. In a later analysis, TCR association rates were found to vary across HLA loci, with the most associated TCRs seen for DRB1 alleles and the fewest for HLA-C alleles. Presence/absence analyses assumed roughly uniform sequencing depth across donors, an assumption that may not hold. A further reported finding was that TCR beta sequences accurately predicted the HLA-A and HLA-B alleles for most subjects in the first cohort. A later analysis found that HLA-associated TCR beta chains were more clonally expanded and had lower generation probabilities than equally common non-associated chains. Most TCR sequences were seen in very few donors, while some public TCRs were found in many individuals. A later analysis reported that several top co-occurrence clusters appeared linked to parvovirus B19, influenza, CMV and Epstein-Barr virus. For the cohort, immune exposure information was limited to CMV serostatus. Roughly 15 rarely observed V segments, including chromosome 9 orphons, were excluded from the earlier analysis of about 600 of the donors because counts were too low. According to a later analysis, most CMV-associated TCR beta chains appeared to be HLA-restricted, and the HLA associations seemed to be driven largely by CMV exposure. An association between a missense DCLRE1C variant and V-gene and J-gene trimming of TCR beta chains was found in a later genetic analysis and replicated in an independent cohort. Only TCR beta chains were sequenced in this cohort, and the absence of alpha or paired-chain data limited detectable features. A later analysis associated roughly 17,000 TCR beta sequences with specific HLA alleles at a false discovery rate of 0.05. According to a later genetic analysis, donors in an Asian-associated ancestry cluster had fewer N-insertions in productive TCRs than the approximately 700-donor mean. Cytomegalovirus status was reported to be diagnosed by the classifier with high specificity and sensitivity in both the original and validation cohorts. The authors suggested that the approach could potentially be extended to other disease states and immunological phenotypes. Strong co-occurrence of HLA alleles, especially DR and DQ, made assigning TCR associations to individual alleles difficult. Three of the identified cytomegalovirus-associated TCR beta chains were confirmed in vitro to be specific for cytomegalovirus antigens. In the study, some 160 TCR beta chains were listed as associated with cytomegalovirus.

The cohort was made up of several hundred healthy bone marrow donors. At the time of sampling, every cohort member was nominally healthy, though immune exposures that went unrecorded were likely present. The donor tested CMV seronegative and was one of the 352 seronegative cohort members. Every donor gave a peripheral blood sample, and the peripheral blood mononuclear cells from that sample were used for TCR beta sequencing. The Qiagen DNeasy Blood Extraction Kit was used to extract genomic DNA from the blood cell samples. A note on this clone: The specificity of this receptor is unknown. No much larger clone exists at a distance of one base, and base qualities are not known.

The sequencing sample was made of PBMCs. The sequence was obtained from a boy aged 2-9 years in good health and CMV-seronegative.

The nucleotide sequence is given as TGTGCCAGCAGCGACCCCCCGGGGGGGCCAGATACGCAGTATTTT. Translated, it gives CASSDPPGGPDTQYF. The sequence links TRBV9 to TRBJ2-3, with 8 central nucleotides matching TRBD2. From the cysteine through the phenylalanine, the CDR3 covers 15 amino acids. CDR3 DNA only is kept here, 45 bases in frame from base 1. Trimmed from V: 3 bases; trimmed from J: 4 bases; junction bases lacking a gene match: 7. CDR1 is given as SGDLS and CDR2 as YYNGEE, both from the germline V gene.